One sample yielded the 24 T cell receptor beta chains listed below, sequenced in a study of blood T cells in healthy people across ages. For the second PCR, which ran for about 7 to 11 cycles, a sample-barcoded 5' primer and a J-beta primer mix were used. TCRdb ran MiXCR on the 5' RACE reads and lists one entry per CDR3 protein. The data show over a million distinct CDR3 sequences, with around 55% seen just once and 6.5% to 8.5% held by the top ten. The sequenced sample consisted of blood. The receptors shown here come from a man between 18 and 29 years old in good health.

The chain joins TRBV12-3 or TRBV12-4 to TRBJ2-5, with no clear D. Trimming left V 5 bases short and J 5 bases short, with 15 bases between. CDR3 length equals 14 residues. In DNA, the CDR3 is TGTGCCAGCAGTCCCCGTTCTTCCCGGGAGACCCAGTACTTC. Translated: CASSPRSSRETQYF.

This clonotype was seen a few times. The J gene is TRBJ1-2, the V gene TRBV27, with a weak D call TRBD1 (5 bases). CDR1 MNHEY and CDR2 SMNVEV come from the germline V gene (reference sequence). The germline V and J ends were trimmed by 3 bases and 3 bases, with 14 bases remaining between them. This CDR3 has 15 residues. CDR3 sequence: CASSFLQDAHYGYTF. In nucleotides, the CDR3 is TGTGCCAGCAGTTTTCTACAGGACGCCCACTATGGCTACACCTTC.

The chain is built from TRBV27 and TRBJ2-4; D is undetermined. Judging by the DNA end, TRBJ2-7 fits better; the J call may be wrong. The CDR3 sequence is 11 residues long. Germline-derived CDR1 and CDR2 are MNHEY and SMNVEV (reference sequence). CDR3 loop: CASGHENEQYF. DNA of the CDR3: TGTGCCAGCGGCCATGAGAACGAGCAGTACTTC.

The gene calls are TRBV4-1 and TRBJ2-7; D unresolved. The CDR3 consists of 13 residues. Germline V gene data show CDR1 as MGHRA and CDR2 as YSYEKL. Trimming shortened V by 5 bases and J by 4 bases, and 12 bases separated the two germline ends. The CDR3 sequence is CASSRSASYEQYF. The CDR3 bases are TGCGCCAGCAGCAGGTCAGCAAGTTACGAGCAGTACTTC.

The chain is built from TRBV2 and TRBJ2-2; 7 bases line up with TRBD1. The CDR3 has 15 amino acids. Per the germline V gene, CDR1 is SNHLY and CDR2 is FYNNEI. Trimming took 5 bases from V and 3 from J; bases not matched to a gene: 6. The CDR3 loop is CASSRQGVDTGELFF. The CDR3 DNA reads TGTGCCAGCAGTCGACAGGGAGTAGACACCGGGGAGCTGTTTTTT.

This clonotype was seen only a few times. The chain couples TRBV29-1 to TRBJ2-5; D may be TRBD2 (5 bases). V lost 4 bases, J lost 0 bases, and 12 bases lay in between. The CDR3 covers 14 residues. CDR1 SQVTM and CDR2 ANQGSEA come from the germline V gene. CDR3 nucleotide sequence: TGCAGCGTTGGCCCCCAAGCGGACCAAGAGACCCAGTACTTC. The encoded protein is CSVGPQADQETQYF. The full variable domain, its missing parts supplied by reference TRBV29-1 and TRBJ2-5, is SAVISQKPSRDICQRGTSLTIQCQVDSQVTMMFWYRQQPGQSLTLIATANQGSEATYESGFVIDKFPISRPNLTFSTLTVSNMSPEDSSIYLCSVGPQADQETQYFGPGTRLLVL.

The chain employs TRBV3-1 and TRBJ2-7; D is undetermined. There are 13 residues in the CDR3. The V end was cut by 1 base, the J end by 6 bases, with 10 bases between. CDR1 and CDR2 (germline): LGHDT, YNNKEL (reference sequence). CDR3 region: CASSQGYDFEQYF. CDR3 bases: TGTGCCAGCAGCCAAGGGTACGATTTCGAGCAGTACTTC.

The gene calls are TRBV6-1 and TRBJ2-1, with TRBD1 matching 9 bases. Germline V gene lookup returns CDR1 MNHNS and CDR2 SASEGT. V was clipped by 2 bases and J by 2 bases; unmatched bases: 4. The CDR3 sequence is 16 residues long. This CDR3 is CASSEFRTGAYNEQFF. CDR3 nucleotides: TGTGCCAGCAGTGAATTCAGGACAGGGGCCTACAATGAGCAGTTCTTC.

This sequence joins TRBV20-1 and TRBJ2-4; TRBD1 matches at 9 bases. Germline CDR1 DFQATT, CDR2 SNEGSKA (reference sequence). This CDR3 has 14 residues. V was pared by 0 bases and J by 7 bases, with 4 bases of the junction left unmatched. CDR3 sequence (DNA): TGCAGTGCTAGAGAACAGGGGGCAGGGAACATTCAGTACTTC. Translated, it gives CSAREQGAGNIQYF.

This clonotype was observed a few times. The chain uses TRBV4-1 and TRBJ1-2; D is ambiguous. Germline CDR1 reads MGHRA; CDR2 reads YSYEKL. V lost 3 bases to trimming and J lost 3 bases, with 11 bases between them. The CDR3 totals 14 residues. This chain's CDR3 is CASSHPVRDYGYTF. CDR3 sequence (DNA): TGCGCCAGCAGCCACCCGGTAAGGGACTATGGCTACACCTTC.

This clonotype was detected only a few times. This chain joins TRBV11-1 and TRBJ2-1; TRBD1 aligns across 7 bases. The CDR3 consists of 14 residues. The germline V gene encodes CDR1 SGHAT and CDR2 FQDESV (reference sequence). The V gene end was trimmed by 6 bases and the J gene end by 0 bases; junction bases not matched to a gene: 2. CDR3 nucleotides: TGTGCCAGCAGTTGGGACAGCTCCTACAATGAGCAGTTCTTC. It translates to CASSWDSSYNEQFF.

V gene TRBV14 combines with J gene TRBJ2-2; TRBD1 matches 7 bases. There are 16 residues in the CDR3. The V segment lost 6 bases and the J segment 0 bases; nucleotides outside the gene matches: 7. Germline lookup yields CDR1 SGHDN and CDR2 FVKESK. The CDR3, as DNA: TGTGCCAGCAGACGGACAGGCGCCGCGAACACCGGGGAGCTGTTTTTT. Translating it yields CASRRTGAANTGELFF.

This chain links TRBV20-1 with TRBJ2-5; 11 nucleotides align to TRBD2. The CDR3 has 15 residues. The germline gives CDR1 DFQATT, CDR2 SNEGSKA (reference sequence). The trim removed 0 bases at V and 11 bases at J, leaving 11 bases unmatched. The CDR3 coding sequence is TGCAGTGCTAGAGATGGAGCTAGCGGGGGGATTGAGCAGTACTTC. It yields the protein CSARDGASGGIEQYF.

The rearrangement uses TRBV20-1 and TRBJ2-1; D is perhaps TRBD2 (5 bases). Trimming shortened V by 3 bases and J by 4 bases, and 10 bases separated the two germline ends. The V gene's germline CDR1 is DFQATT and CDR2 SNEGSKA (reference sequence). The length of the CDR3 is 13 residues. The CDR3 DNA is TGCAGTGCTAGGAAGACTAATTACAATGAGCAGTTCTTC. As protein: CSARKTNYNEQFF.

This chain joins TRBV10-3 and TRBJ1-5, with D hard to call. The length of the CDR3 is 16 residues. V gave up 2 bases and J gave up 11 bases, with 22 bases separating them. Germline assignment: CDR1 ENHRY and CDR2 SYGVKD. The CDR3 nucleotides are TGTGCCATCAGTGAGCCGATCCGGGCGATTCGTGCAGCCCAGCATTTT. This codes for CAISEPIRAIRAAQHF.

This clonotype was counted between two and nine times. The V call is TRBV7-8, the J call TRBJ2-7; possibly TRBD2 for D (6 bases). The V gene's germline CDR1 is SGHVS and CDR2 FQNEAQ. This CDR3 contains 17 residues. V was shortened by 6 bases and J by 2 bases, with 23 bases between the two germline ends. The CDR3 nucleotides read TGTGCCAGCAGTTACAGCGGGTGGAGGGCCGGGGCCTACGAGCAGTACTTC. Encoded protein: CASSYSGWRAGAYEQYF.

The chain recombines TRBV4-1 with TRBJ2-4; D possibly corresponds to TRBD2 (5 bases). V gave up 0 bases and J gave up 13 bases, with 13 bases separating them. The CDR3 runs 13 residues. Germline values: CDR1 MGHRA, CDR2 YSYEKL. CDR3 region: CASSQEPPGEQYF. The CDR3 DNA reads TGCGCCAGCAGCCAAGAGCCTCCTGGGGAGCAGTACTTC.

This clonotype occurred a few times. The gene calls are TRBV4-3 and TRBJ2-1; D is perhaps TRBD1 (5 bases). The germline V and J ends were trimmed by 0 bases and 9 bases, with 27 bases remaining between them. The CDR3 length is 19 residues. Germline V gene lookup returns CDR1 LGHNA and CDR2 YSLEER. The CDR3 sequence is CASSQDLQGGAEDLGEQFF. The CDR3 bases are TGCGCCAGCAGCCAAGACCTTCAGGGTGGCGCAGAGGATTTGGGTGAGCAGTTCTTC.

A single count supports this clonotype. The chain employs TRBV20-1 and TRBJ1-1; possible D gene TRBD1, 5 bases. There are 13 residues in the CDR3. The germline gives CDR1 DFQATT, CDR2 SNEGSKA (reference sequence). The V and J ends lost 3 bases and 1 base respectively, with 9 bases between them. The CDR3 here is CSASDSTNTEAFF. The CDR3 DNA is TGCAGTGCTAGTGACAGTACGAACACTGAAGCTTTCTTT.

This clonotype was recorded once. V usage is TRBV5-1 and J usage is TRBJ2-5; 8 positions agree with TRBD2. The ends lost 0 bases at V and 9 bases at J; junction bases unmatched: 13. Germline CDR1 is SGHRS and CDR2 is YFSETQ. The CDR3 sequence is 16 residues long. Here the CDR3 DNA reads TGCGCCAGCAGCTTGGTTGGTGCTAGCGGGCTGGAATCCCAGTACTTC. Translating it yields CASSLVGASGLESQYF.

The chain couples TRBV29-1 to TRBJ2-1, with D perhaps TRBD2 (5 bases). The V end lost 6 bases, the J end lost 4 bases, and 16 bases lay between the germline ends. There are 14 residues in the CDR3. Germline V gives CDR1 SQVTM, CDR2 ANQGSEA. The CDR3: CSVRTREQYNEQFF. The CDR3 coding sequence is TGCAGCGTCCGCACTAGAGAACAGTACAATGAGCAGTTCTTC.

V is TRBV4-3 and J is TRBJ2-3; 8 bases are shared with TRBD1. There are 15 residues in the CDR3. In germline, CDR1 is LGHNA, CDR2 YSLEER. Trimming removed 1 base from V and 5 bases from J; junction bases left unmatched: 5. The CDR3 here is CASSQVGQGGDTQYF. The CDR3 DNA follows: TGCGCCAGCAGCCAAGTAGGACAGGGAGGAGATACGCAGTATTTT.

The J gene is TRBJ2-3, the V gene TRBV4-1, with D possibly matching TRBD2 (7 bases). With 4 bases removed from V and 6 bases from J, the gap between germline ends came to 20 bases. The CDR3 length is 16 residues. The germline V gene has CDR1 MGHRA and CDR2 YSYEKL. The CDR3 spells CASSPISRGGRDTQYF. CDR3 nucleotides: TGCGCCAGCAGCCCTATTTCTAGGGGGGGCAGGGATACGCAGTATTTT.

The count of this clonotype is one. The rearrangement joins TRBV2 to TRBJ2-4; TRBD1 matches 7 bases. This CDR3 contains 16 residues. V shed 5 bases and J 0 bases; nucleotides not matched to a gene: 7. CDR1 and CDR2 from the germline V gene are SNHLY and FYNNEI. The CDR3 protein is CASSSTGLLAKNIQYF. The CDR3, as DNA: TGTGCCAGCAGTTCGACAGGGCTTTTAGCCAAAAACATTCAGTACTTC.